The 8 T cell receptor beta chains reported below all come from one sample, sequenced in a study of cytomegalovirus exposure and HLA in healthy donors (dated by TCRdb to about 2017). To prepare the library, the immunoSEQ multiplex PCR assay was applied. TCRdb took over this immuneACCESS table, retaining in-frame rearrangements with V and J assigned. Such tables are incomplete; in checked studies, under half of the missing clones stem from an unresolved V gene, and the remainder is unexplained. Within this sample are about 64,000 clones, with about 92% of them counted one time only. The leading ten clones occupy around 1.2% of the sample. Sequencing used PBMCs. All receptors come from a woman aged 18-30 years in good health and CMV-seronegative.

The CDR3 nucleotides read TGTGCCAGCAGCTACACTGGAAACACCATATATTTT. It is translated as CASSYTGNTIYF. The J gene is TRBJ1-3, the V gene TRBV13; no clear D gene. The germline CDR1 and CDR2 sequences are PRHDT and FYEKMQ (reference sequence). The CDR3 spans 12 residues. The ends were cut back, 4 bases at V and 2 bases at J, with 3 bases in the middle.

The chain joins TRBV6-5 to TRBJ2-7; D perhaps matches TRBD1 (7 bases). Trimming stripped 2 bases from V and 2 bases from J, with 13 bases between. The CDR3 loop spans 15 amino acids. Germline-derived CDR1 and CDR2 are MNHEY and SVGAGI. The CDR3: CASSYGAGGTYEQYF. DNA of the CDR3: TGTGCCAGCAGTTACGGGGCAGGGGGGACCTACGAGCAGTACTTC.

The chain carries TRBV7-9 and TRBJ1-6, with a tentative D call TRBD1 (6 bases). Trimming removed 1 base from V and 8 bases from J, with 12 bases in between. Per germline, CDR1 SEHNR and CDR2 FQNEAQ (reference sequence). The CDR3 sequence is 15 residues long. The CDR3 region is CASSLGSDRYSPLHF. CDR3 DNA: TGTGCCAGCAGCTTAGGATCGGACAGATATTCACCCCTCCACTTT.

This chain joins TRBV14 and TRBJ1-2, with TRBD1 matching over 9 bases. Germline trimming cut 2 bases from V and 8 bases from J; bases unmatched to any gene: 9. This CDR3 is built from 15 residues. Germline V gene data show CDR1 as SGHDN and CDR2 as FVKESK. The CDR3 DNA reads as TGTGCCAGCAGCCAACCGGGACAGGGTTGGGAAGGCTACACCTTC. Translated: CASSQPGQGWEGYTF.

The chain is built from TRBV27 and TRBJ1-1; TRBD1 agrees at 7 bases. Germline lookup yields CDR1 MNHEY and CDR2 SMNVEV (reference sequence). This CDR3 is 15 amino acids long. V lost 5 bases, J lost 0 bases, and 6 bases stayed unmatched. CDR3 region: CASSLQTGMNTEAFF. The CDR3 bases are TGTGCCAGCAGTCTCCAGACAGGGATGAACACTGAAGCTTTCTTT.

This clone appeared a few times. V usage is TRBV6-1 and J usage is TRBJ2-7; D not resolved. This CDR3 has 10 amino acids. Germline V gives CDR1 MNHNS, CDR2 SASEGT. Trimming took 5 bases from V and 3 from J, leaving 2 bases between them. In DNA, the CDR3 is TGTGCCAGCAGTCTCTACGAGCAGTACTTC. It codes for CASSLYEQYF.

Of note for this clone: This specimen includes other DNA sequences encoding the same CDR3. The genes are TRBV28 and TRBJ1-1; tentative D call: TRBD1 (5 bases). V lost 4 bases and J 1 base, leaving 7 bases between the germline ends. This CDR3 is 13 amino acids long. Germline V gene data show CDR1 as MDHEN and CDR2 as SYDVKM. The CDR3 DNA reads as TGTGCCAGCAGTTCCGGGGGGAACACTGAAGCTTTCTTT. It translates to CASSSGGNTEAFF.

The chain has TRBV28 and TRBJ1-5, with 7 positions matching TRBD1. V was pared by 7 bases and J by 6 bases, with 15 bases of the junction left unmatched. Germline V CDR1 and CDR2: MDHEN, SYDVKM. CDR3 length: 16 residues. The CDR3 sequence: CASTETGKGIRQPQHF. The CDR3 coding sequence is TGTGCCAGCACCGAGACAGGGAAGGGGATTCGTCAGCCCCAGCATTTT.